The clone carrying this T cell receptor (beta chain) was recorded only once. This entry comes from a study of blood T cell repertoires in COVID-19. The wider study: The samples span acute and convalescent COVID-19 from the United States, Italy and Spain. PBMCs, B-cell-depleted T cells, or T cells were the source of the cDNA or gDNA that made up the material.

Original analysis: Reference gene primers were amplified, and this amplification served to estimate nucleated cell counts. Produced via immunoSEQ multiplex PCR; TCRdb's table is partial and in-frame only. V, J and clone size reflect that table, while D and trimming were determined from the DNA. Here the sample spans roughly 55,000 clones, more than 70% being singletons. This receptor was identified in a man between 65 and 85 years old with active COVID-19. Input material: peripheral blood.

This CDR3 reads CASTSDNAYNEQFF. CDR3 in DNA: TGTGCCAGTACCTCGGACAACGCCTACAATGAGCAGTTCTTC. The rearrangement links TRBV19 to TRBJ2-1; D might be TRBD1 (5 bases). The CDR3 extends over 14 amino acids. CDR1 LNHDA and CDR2 SQIVND come from the germline V gene (reference sequence). V was clipped by 7 bases and J by 2 bases, with 12 bases between them. The variable domain in full, completed from reference TRBV19 and TRBJ2-1, reads DGGITQSPKYLFRKEGQNVTLSCEQNLNHDAMYWYRQDPGQGLRLIYYSQIVNDFQKGDIAEGYSVSREKKESFPLTVTSAQKNPTAFYLCASTSDNAYNEQFFGPGTRLTVL.